One sample yielded the 15 T cell receptor beta chains listed below, sequenced in a study of OX40 agonist ivuxolimab in advanced cancers. Clones were read by immunoSEQ multiplex PCR, and TCRdb kept only the in-frame ones, dropping some. The table shows about 82,000 clones, with roughly 92% occurring only once. The specimen was CD4+ or CD8+ T cells sorted from blood, collected in a trial of the OX40 agonist ivuxolimab. The receptors derive from an adult with an advanced solid tumor such as melanoma, head and neck, liver or kidney cancer.

This chain's CDR3 is CASAYSQGRESEQYF. In DNA form, the CDR3 reads TGTGCCAGCGCTTATTCCCAGGGCAGGGAGAGCGAGCAGTACTTC. The chain is built from TRBV7-3 and TRBJ2-7; possibly TRBD1 or TRBD2 for D (5 bases each). The CDR3 totals 15 residues. CDR1 SGHTA and CDR2 FQGTGA come from the germline V gene. The V gene lost 8 bases and the J gene lost 6 bases, with 23 bases spanning the gap. The full variable domain, in which reference TRBV7-3 and TRBJ2-7 provide the parts outside the CDR3, is GAGVSQTPSNKVTEKGKYVELRCDPISGHTALYWYRQSLGQGPEFLIYFQGTGAADDSGLPNDRFFAVRPEGSVSTLKIQRTERGDSAVYLCASAYSQGRESEQYFGPGTRLTVT.

The sample holds a few counts of this clone. The rearrangement joins TRBV9 to TRBJ2-5, with TRBD1 matching 10 bases. V lost 1 base and J lost 3; bases outside the gene matches: 6. Looked up from germline, CDR1 is SGDLS and CDR2 is YYNGEE. The CDR3 runs to 16 residues. In DNA, the CDR3 is TGTGCCAGCAGCGTATCTCTCGGGACAGGGGAAGAGACCCAGTACTTC. Protein: CASSVSLGTGEETQYF.

This clone was recorded only once. The CDR3: CASSEILLAGVNEQFF. The CDR3 bases are TGTGCCAGCAGTGAAATTCTACTAGCGGGAGTCAATGAGCAGTTCTTC. This chain uses TRBV6-1 with TRBJ2-1, with 11 bases identical to TRBD2. There are 16 residues in the CDR3. Trimming removed 2 bases from V and 6 bases from J; junction bases left unmatched: 6. Looked up from germline, CDR1 is MNHNS and CDR2 is SASEGT.

This clone has only a few counts. This rearrangement joins TRBV5-1 to TRBJ2-5; D may be TRBD1 or TRBD2 (5 bases each). The ends were cut back, 4 bases at V and 3 bases at J, with 16 bases in the middle. Per the germline V gene, CDR1 is SGHRS and CDR2 is YFSETQ. This CDR3 has 15 residues. The CDR3 sequence: CASSGGSLQKETQYF. The CDR3 DNA follows: TGCGCCAGCAGCGGGGGATCCCTGCAAAAAGAGACCCAGTACTTC. Full variable domain (outside the CDR3, taken from reference TRBV5-1 and TRBJ2-5): KAGVTQTPRYLIKTRGQQVTLSCSPISGHRSVSWYQQTPGQGLQFLFEYFSETQRNKGNFPGRFSGRQFSNSRSEMNVSTLELGDSALYLCASSGGSLQKETQYFGPGTRLLVL.

The genes are TRBV23-1 and TRBJ1-1; 7 bases align to TRBD1. TRBV23-1 is an open reading frame, and its role is uncertain. Unmatched junction bases numbered 5, after V lost 7 bases and J lost 0 bases. The CDR3 length is 14 residues. CDR3 coding DNA: TGCGCCAGCACGCCCGGGACAGTGAACACTGAAGCTTTCTTT. This encodes CASTPGTVNTEAFF.

This chain links TRBV29-1 with TRBJ2-3; D might be TRBD1 or TRBD2, each matching 6 bases. The CDR3 sequence is 13 residues long. The germline V gene encodes CDR1 SQVTM and CDR2 ANQGSEA. Between the trimmed V and J ends, which lost 5 bases and 4 bases, there was a span of 13 bases. DNA of the CDR3: TGCAGCGTTCAAAGGGGGGCGTCAGATACGCAGTATTTT. This translates into CSVQRGASDTQYF.

The J gene is TRBJ2-1, the V gene TRBV10-3; 8 bases line up with TRBD2. Germline assignment: CDR1 ENHRY and CDR2 SYGVKD. The V segment lost 3 bases and the J segment 10 bases; nucleotides outside the gene matches: 17. This CDR3 spans 17 amino acids. In DNA, the CDR3 is TGTGCCATCAGTGATTCGTATTCGGGACTAGAATATAGAGAGCAGTTCTTC. Translation: CAISDSYSGLEYREQFF.

This sequence joins TRBV2 and TRBJ2-3; D might be TRBD1 or TRBD2, each matching 5 bases. V lost 8 bases, J lost 2 bases, and 14 bases lay in between. In germline, CDR1 is SNHLY, CDR2 FYNNEI. There are 14 residues in the CDR3. CDR3 coding DNA: TGTGCCAGCGGGGCTCGGGGACCCACAGATACGCAGTATTTT. The encoded protein is CASGARGPTDTQYF.

The chain links TRBV6-1 to TRBJ1-2; tentative D call: TRBD1 (5 bases). The CDR3 is 14 amino acids. The ends were cut back, 2 bases at V and 4 bases at J, with 11 bases in the middle. The germline CDR1 and CDR2 sequences are MNHNS and SASEGT. The CDR3 DNA sequence: TGTGCCAGCAGTGAACCGTGGGGCCGCTATGGCTACACCTTC. This gives the protein CASSEPWGRYGYTF.

The genes are TRBV7-6 and TRBJ2-1; TRBD2 matches 7 bases. The CDR3 consists of 17 residues. Germline-derived CDR1 and CDR2 are SGHVS and FNYEAQ. Trimming cost V 2 bases and J 5 bases; bases outside gene matches: 12. The CDR3 here is CASSLRGRSGAHNEQFF. The DNA for the CDR3 is TGTGCCAGCAGCTTAAGGGGTCGGAGCGGGGCCCACAATGAGCAGTTCTTC.

The chain is built from TRBV5-1 and TRBJ2-3; D unresolved. Trimming took 3 bases from V and 3 from J, leaving 14 bases between them. Germline V gene lookup returns CDR1 SGHRS and CDR2 YFSETQ. This CDR3 has 15 residues. CDR3 sequence: CASSSQAVGTDTQYF. The CDR3 DNA follows: TGCGCCAGCAGCTCTCAGGCCGTGGGGACAGATACGCAGTATTTT.

This clone was detected once. The conserved closing phenylalanine or tryptophan is absent in this CDR3, likely reflecting a read error. The chain is built from TRBV7-9 and TRBJ1-2; D might be TRBD1 (5 bases). Deletions cut 1 base from V and 10 bases from J, with 10 bases between. The CDR3 spans 12 residues. The germline gives CDR1 SEHNR, CDR2 FQNEAQ (reference sequence). The CDR3 here is CASSLEGKFYTL. In nucleotides, the CDR3 is TGTGCCAGCAGCTTAGAGGGGAAGTTCTACACCCTC.

This chain connects TRBV2 to TRBJ2-7, with D maybe TRBD1 (5 bases). This CDR3 spans 16 amino acids. V was clipped by 2 bases and J by 0 bases, with 14 bases between them. CDR1 is SNHLY and CDR2 is FYNNEI in the germline V gene. The CDR3 protein is CASSEWQLGLSYEQYF. The CDR3 DNA follows: TGTGCCAGCAGTGAATGGCAGTTGGGGCTCTCCTACGAGCAGTACTTC. The full variable domain, its missing parts supplied by reference TRBV2 and TRBJ2-7, is EPEVTQTPSHQVTQMGQEVILRCVPISNHLYFYWYRQILGQKVEFLVSFYNNEISEKSEIFDDQFSVERPDGSNFTLKIRSTKLEDSAMYFCASSEWQLGLSYEQYFGPGTRLTVT.

The chain joins TRBV11-3 to TRBJ2-5; D possibly corresponds to TRBD2 (5 bases). V was shortened by 1 base and J by 1 base, with 7 bases between the two germline ends. The CDR3 has 14 amino acids. Germline V gene data show CDR1 as SGHNT and CDR2 as YENEEA. As DNA, the CDR3 is TGTGCCAGCAGCTTAGCGGAGGCCCAAGAGACCCAGTACTTC. Protein sequence: CASSLAEAQETQYF. Complete variable domain (other parts from reference TRBV11-3 and TRBJ2-5): EAGVVQSPRYKIIEKKQPVAFWCNPISGHNTLYWYLQNLGQGPELLIRYENEEAVDDSQLPKDRFSAERLKGVDSTLKIQPAELGDSAVYLCASSLAEAQETQYFGPGTRLLVL.

This rearrangement joins TRBV9 to TRBJ2-7; D unclear. This CDR3 comprises 14 residues. Germline assignment: CDR1 SGDLS and CDR2 YYNGEE. Trimming removed 0 bases at V and 0 bases at J, with 7 bases between. The CDR3 DNA reads TGTGCCAGCAGCGTAGAAAATTACTCCTACGAGCAGTACTTC. Its protein is CASSVENYSYEQYF.